Listed below are T cell receptor beta chains from one sample, sequenced in a study of T cells in pancreatic ductal adenocarcinoma. The table came from immunoSEQ multiplex PCR; TCRdb's copy has only in-frame clones and leaves some out. This sample yields roughly 9,000 clones, of which over 55% are seen a single time; approximately 30% belongs to the top ten. Sequencing was performed on pancreatic tumor tissue. All receptors come from a human donor with pancreatic ductal adenocarcinoma. CDR3s include the opening cysteine and the closing phenylalanine or tryptophan. The D gene is left open where the match is weak. The size entry is marked missing in some rows and otherwise reads once, few, many or a size class.

>TRBD1|TRBV7-9|TRBJ2-5|-
CASSPQMGQGRVKTQYF
TGTGCCAGCAGCCCACAGATGGGACAGGGAAGGGTCAAGACCCAGTACTTC
>-|TRBV13|TRBJ2-3|-
CASSLYGSDTQYF
TGTGCCAGCAGCTTATATGGGTCAGATACGCAGTATTTT
>-|TRBV27|TRBJ1-2|-
CASSYSTGLYGYTF
TGTGCCAGCAGTTACTCAACAGGGTTGTATGGCTACACCTTC
>TRBD2|TRBV14|TRBJ2-2|-
CASSQRAGSLFSGTGELFF
TGTGCCAGCAGCCAGAGAGCGGGATCGCTTTTTTCGGGCACCGGGGAGCTGTTTTTT
>-|TRBV2|TRBJ2-3|-
CASSVRAGRTDTQYF
TGTGCCAGCAGTGTCAGGGCGGGCCGCACAGATACGCAGTATTTT
>-|TRBV5-1|TRBJ2-3|large
CASRLTDQRFF
TGCGCCAGCAGACTGACCGACCAACGGTTTTTT
>-|TRBV5-1|TRBJ2-6|-
CASSLGQVLDWLGANVLTF
TGCGCCAGCAGCTTGGGACAGGTCCTTGACTGGTTAGGGGCCAACGTCCTGACTTTC
>TRBD1|TRBV14|TRBJ2-7|-
CASSFYGTGGSEQYF
TGTGCCAGCAGTTTTTATGGGACAGGGGGATCCGAGCAGTACTTC
>-|TRBV5-6|TRBJ2-1|large
CASSQRVGWRSYNEQFF
TGTGCCAGCAGCCAACGTGTTGGGTGGAGGTCCTACAATGAGCAGTTCTTC
>-|TRBV19|TRBJ1-1|-
CASSIGRNTEAFF
TGTGCCAGTAGTATAGGTCGGAACACTGAAGCTTTCTTT
>-|TRBV2|TRBJ1-1|few
CASSEQGNTEAFF
TGTGCCAGCAGTGAACAGGGGAACACTGAAGCTTTCTTT
>TRBD1|TRBV27|TRBJ2-5|-
CASSRDMTGGRETQYF
TGTGCCAGCAGTCGTGACATGACAGGGGGCAGGGAGACCCAGTACTTC
>-|TRBV28|TRBJ2-7|-
CASSSTLHGQTYEQYF
TGTGCCAGCAGTTCGACCCTCCACGGACAGACCTACGAGCAGTACTTC
>-|TRBV7-8|TRBJ2-7|-
CASSLVLIPTPSYEQYF
TGTGCCAGCAGCTTAGTTCTTATACCAACCCCATCCTACGAGCAGTACTTC
>-|TRBV27|TRBJ1-5|-
CASSLSGGSFVGQPQHF
TGTGCCAGCAGTTTATCGGGGGGCAGCTTCGTCGGTCAGCCCCAGCATTTT
>TRBD1|TRBV18|TRBJ2-5|-
CASSQGQEETQYF
TGTGCCAGCTCACAAGGACAGGAAGAGACCCAGTACTTC
>-|TRBV7-8|TRBJ1-1|-
CASSLPTGNTEAFF
TGTGCCAGCAGCTTACCGACGGGGAACACTGAAGCTTTCTTT
>-|TRBV5-5|TRBJ1-4|few
CASSLDVNEKLFF
TGTGCCAGCAGCTTGGACGTTAATGAAAAACTGTTTTTT
>-|TRBV9|TRBJ2-7|-
CASSGHEGGYEQYF
TGTGCCAGCAGCGGTCATGAGGGGGGCTACGAGCAGTACTTC
>-|TRBV9|TRBJ2-3|-
CASSALQGPDTQYF
TGTGCCAGCAGCGCCCTCCAGGGTCCAGATACGCAGTATTTT
>-|TRBV7-3|TRBJ2-1|-
CASSFEELLLVVSGNEQFF
TGTGCCAGCAGCTTCGAAGAACTACTACTAGTAGTCTCTGGCAATGAGCAGTTCTTC
>-|TRBV7-9|TRBJ2-1|-
CASSFEELLLVVSGNEQFF
TGTGCCAGCAGCTTCGAAGAACTACTACTAGTAGTCTCTGGCAATGAGCAGTTCTTC
>-|TRBV7-3|TRBJ2-1|-
CASSATGYNEQFF
TGTGCCAGCAGCGCTACAGGATACAATGAGCAGTTCTTC
>TRBD2|TRBV4-2|TRBJ2-7|-
CASSQDVRREGYEQYF
TGTGCCAGCAGCCAAGATGTACGGCGGGAGGGCTACGAGCAGTACTTC
>-|TRBV10-2|TRBJ2-7|-
CASSEWGAKRDEQYF
TGCGCCAGCAGTGAGTGGGGGGCGAAGAGAGACGAGCAGTACTTC
>-|TRBV11-2|TRBJ1-2|-
CASSSQLTKGVGGYTF
TGTGCCAGCAGCTCCCAGCTGACGAAGGGGGTGGGCGGCTACACCTTC
>-|TRBV5-4|TRBJ2-2|-
CASSSQQGSTGTGELFF
TGTGCCAGCAGCTCACAACAGGGATCTACGGGCACCGGGGAGCTGTTTTTT
>-|TRBV5-4|TRBJ2-1|-
CASSLGLSYNEQFF
TGTGCCAGCAGCTTGGGACTTTCCTACAATGAGCAGTTCTTC
>-|TRBV11-3|TRBJ2-1|-
CASSQVYFRGAEYNEQFF
TGTGCCAGCAGCCAAGTTTATTTTCGTGGGGCAGAGTACAATGAGCAGTTCTTC
>-|TRBV14|TRBJ1-3|-
CASSGRSGNTIYF
TGTGCCAGCTCCGGGAGGTCTGGAAACACCATATATTTT
>-|TRBV6-1|TRBJ1-3|-
CASEHGNTIYF
TGTGCCAGTGAACATGGAAACACCATATATTTT
>-|TRBV29-1|TRBJ1-2|-
CSARDDYGYTF
TGCAGCGCCCGAGACGACTATGGCTACACCTTC
>-|TRBV12-5|TRBJ1-1|large
CASSGAEAFF
TGTGCTAGTTCGGGGGCTGAAGCTTTCTTT
>TRBD1|TRBV7-8|TRBJ2-2|-
CASSPSTGSRTGELFF
TGTGCCAGCAGCCCCTCGACAGGGAGTCGCACCGGGGAGCTGTTTTTT
>-|TRBV5-6|TRBJ2-1|-
CASSPIDGVRYNEQFF
TGTGCCAGCAGCCCAATCGACGGAGTTAGGTACAATGAGCAGTTCTTC
>-|TRBV19|TRBJ1-6|few
CASSAGARVPNSPLHF
TGTGCCAGTAGTGCCGGGGCGCGGGTGCCTAATTCACCCCTCCACTTT
>TRBD1|TRBV4-2|TRBJ1-5|-
CASSKGQGSNQPQHF
TGTGCCAGCAGCAAGGGACAGGGTAGCAATCAGCCCCAGCATTTT
>-|TRBV7-9|TRBJ2-6|-
CASSSRQISGANVLTF
TGTGCCAGCAGCTCCCGACAGATCTCTGGGGCCAACGTCCTGACTTTC
>-|TRBV9|TRBJ1-3|-
CASSVEGGGLLSGNTIYF
TGTGCCAGCAGCGTAGAAGGAGGGGGACTCCTCTCTGGAAACACCATATATTTT
>TRBD2|TRBV5-4|TRBJ2-3|-
CASSSPGREGFSTDTQYF
TGTGCCAGCAGCTCGCCGGGGCGGGAGGGCTTCAGCACAGATACGCAGTATTTT